The 32 T cell receptor beta chains in this list originate from one sample, sequenced in a study of cytomegalovirus exposure and HLA in healthy donors listed by TCRdb under 2017. Libraries were constructed by the immunoSEQ multiplex PCR assay. For the multiplex PCR, a mixture combining 60 forward primers for TCR Vbeta segments and 13 reverse primers for TCR Jbeta segments was used. TCRdb holds this immuneACCESS table with in-frame rearrangements only. Some clones are missing; in checked studies, unresolved V genes explain under half, and the rest has no known cause. The sample has about 180,000 clones on record, around 80% of them singletons. The ten largest clones take up under 0.9% of the sample. Sequencing was carried out using PBMCs. The receptors were sampled from a woman between 40 and 55 years old in good health and CMV-seronegative.

The J gene is TRBJ2-5, the V gene TRBV5-1; possibly TRBD2 for D (6 bases). The J call may be in error: the DNA end matches TRBJ2-7 better. The CDR3 spans 12 residues. CDR1 is SGHRS and CDR2 is YFSETQ in the germline V gene. CDR3 nucleotide sequence: TGCGCCAGCAGCCCGGGGGTCCGCGAGCAGTACTTC. Residues: CASSPGVREQYF.

This chain uses TRBV5-1 with TRBJ2-1; 8 nucleotides align to TRBD2. The CDR3 is 13 amino acids. The V gene end was trimmed by 6 bases and the J gene end by 6 bases; junction bases not matched to a gene: 5. The V gene's germline CDR1 is SGHRS and CDR2 YFSETQ. Here the CDR3 reads CASTRGGLNEQFF. CDR3 nucleotide sequence: TGCGCCAGCACTCGGGGGGGCCTCAATGAGCAGTTCTTC.

Worth noting for this clone: Distinct nucleotide sequences in the sample also encode this CDR3. The CDR3 sequence: CASSLVGQSYEQYF. As DNA, the CDR3 is TGCGCCAGCAGCTTGGTAGGACAGTCCTACGAGCAGTACTTC. V and J are TRBV5-1 and TRBJ2-7; maybe TRBD1 (6 bases). Germline V CDR1 and CDR2: SGHRS, YFSETQ. V was cut by 0 bases and J by 1 base, with 8 bases left in between. The CDR3 loop spans 14 amino acids. Using reference TRBV5-1 and TRBJ2-7 for the parts outside the CDR3, the full variable domain is KAGVTQTPRYLIKTRGQQVTLSCSPISGHRSVSWYQQTPGQGLQFLFEYFSETQRNKGNFPGRFSGRQFSNSRSEMNVSTLELGDSALYLCASSLVGQSYEQYFGPGTRLTVT.

The rearrangement uses TRBV4-1 and TRBJ1-2; TRBD1 might be the D (6 bases). Deletions cut 4 bases from V and 8 bases from J, with 14 bases between. Germline assignment: CDR1 MGHRA and CDR2 YSYEKL. The CDR3 totals 13 residues. The CDR3 DNA reads TGCGCCAGCAGCCCTGCAGGGACACGGGGCTACACCTTC. Translating it yields CASSPAGTRGYTF.

To note about this clone: The CDR3 end shows no conserved phenylalanine or tryptophan, and so a read error is likely. V gene TRBV11-3 combines with J gene TRBJ2-6, with D perhaps TRBD1 (6 bases). CDR1 SGHNT and CDR2 YENEEA come from the germline V gene. Deletions cut 6 bases from V and 0 bases from J, with 9 bases between. This CDR3 region has 15 residues. The DNA for the CDR3 is TGTGCCAGCAGGGGGGACATCTCTGGGGCCAACGTCCTGACTGTC. This gives the protein CASRGDISGANVLTV.

The genes are TRBV6-5 and TRBJ2-5, with unresolved D. The end of the DNA is better explained by TRBJ2-7, so the J call may be wrong. CDR1 is MNHEY, CDR2 SVGAGI, per germline. The CDR3 consists of 11 residues. CDR3 nucleotides: TGTGCCAGCAGTAATAACTACGAGCAGTACTTC. Protein sequence: CASSNNYEQYF.

This clone was seen a few times. The gene calls are TRBV5-6 and TRBJ1-1; D may be TRBD1 (5 bases). Germline V gene lookup returns CDR1 SGHDT and CDR2 YYEEEE. The ends were cut back, 3 bases at V and 4 bases at J, with 16 bases in the middle. The CDR3 contains 15 residues. The CDR3 loop reads CASSWGRGFSTEAFF. The DNA for the CDR3 is TGTGCCAGCAGCTGGGGGAGGGGTTTCAGCACTGAAGCTTTCTTT.

The rearrangement uses TRBV25-1 and TRBJ1-2; 7 positions match TRBD1. This CDR3 has 14 amino acids. Germline trimming cut 6 bases from V and 7 bases from J; bases unmatched to any gene: 11. Germline V gene lookup returns CDR1 MGHDK and CDR2 SYGVNS. The CDR3 here is CASRETGSGSGYTF. CDR3 coding DNA: TGTGCCAGCAGGGAGACAGGGTCGGGAAGTGGCTACACCTTC.

The chain joins TRBV13 to TRBJ2-7; 10 bases line up with TRBD1. This CDR3 has 15 amino acids. V shed 5 bases and J 6 bases; nucleotides not matched to a gene: 10. Germline V gives CDR1 PRHDT, CDR2 FYEKMQ (reference sequence). The CDR3 nucleotides read TGTGCCAGCAGCCTCGCCGGGACAGGGGTTAGCGAGCAGTACTTC. This sequence encodes CASSLAGTGVSEQYF.

On this clone itself: The CDR3 does not end in the conserved phenylalanine or tryptophan, so this is likely a read error. It is unclear where the CDR3 begins or ends on the DNA, so no DNA is shown, and the CDR3 is as TCRdb lists it. This chain links TRBV21-1 with TRBJ2-4; TRBD1 is the table's D call and was not checked against the DNA. TRBV21-1 is classified as a pseudogene. The CDR3 spans 9 amino acids, including both terminal residues. The CDR3 spells CASIRTGFG.

The V gene is TRBV27, the J gene TRBJ1-2, with 7 bases that match TRBD1. Germline CDR1 MNHEY, CDR2 SMNVEV (reference sequence). V trimming: 10 bases; J trimming: 2 bases; junction bases outside the gene matches: 10. CDR3 length equals 14 residues. The chain's CDR3 is CATKGAGNNYGYTF. The CDR3 DNA sequence: TGTGCCACCAAGGGGGCCGGGAACAACTATGGCTACACCTTC.

The chain recombines TRBV2 with TRBJ1-3; no clear D. V was trimmed by 7 bases and J by 1 base, leaving 5 bases between them. CDR3 length equals 12 residues. Germline lookup yields CDR1 SNHLY and CDR2 FYNNEI. The CDR3 coding sequence is TGTGCCAGCACGGGGTCTGGAAACACCATATATTTT. Protein: CASTGSGNTIYF.

This clone appeared a single time. This chain links TRBV6-1 with TRBJ2-2; tentatively, D is TRBD2 (5 bases). Germline CDR1 reads MNHNS; CDR2 reads SASEGT. The V end lost 8 bases, the J end lost 2 bases, and 9 bases lay between the germline ends. This CDR3 is built from 13 residues. This CDR3 is CASGGPNTGELFF. The CDR3 DNA is TGTGCCAGCGGAGGACCCAACACCGGGGAGCTGTTTTTT.

The DNA for the CDR3 is TGTGCCACCGAAGCGGGGGCCCGAGGTGAGCAGTTCTTC. Its translation: CATEAGARGEQFF. V and J are TRBV2 and TRBJ2-1; 8 positions agree with TRBD2. Unmatched junction bases numbered 11, after V lost 10 bases and J lost 9 bases. Germline CDR1 and CDR2: SNHLY and FYNNEI. The CDR3 has 13 amino acids.

This clone turned up a few times. The chain has TRBV5-6 and TRBJ2-7, with 8 bases aligning to TRBD2. The V gene end was trimmed by 0 bases and the J gene end by 6 bases; junction bases not matched to a gene: 8. Looked up from germline, CDR1 is SGHDT and CDR2 is YYEEEE. The CDR3 spans 15 residues. CDR3 amino acids: CASSLGPSGSLEQYF. Written as DNA, the CDR3 is TGTGCCAGCAGCTTGGGCCCCAGCGGGAGTCTCGAGCAGTACTTC.

This sequence joins TRBV6-5 and TRBJ1-2; D is unresolved. Germline V lookup: CDR1 MNHEY, CDR2 SVGAGI. The CDR3 totals 14 residues. Trimming cost V 2 bases and J 2 bases, with 9 bases left between them. The CDR3 DNA is TGTGCCAGCAGTTACGCACAGCCAAACTATGGCTACACCTTC. Encoded protein: CASSYAQPNYGYTF.

This chain joins TRBV6-4 and TRBJ1-1, with D possibly TRBD1 on 6 matching bases. Germline V CDR1 and CDR2: MRHNA, SNTAGT. V was clipped by 8 bases and J by 4 bases, with 17 bases between them. The CDR3 runs to 14 residues. CDR3 nucleotide sequence: TGTGCCAGCTCTCCGGGGGGCGATGTCACTGAAGCTTTCTTT. Residues: CASSPGGDVTEAFF.

A few counts support this clone. This chain connects TRBV6-1 to TRBJ2-7, with TRBD1 identical over 7 bases. CDR1 MNHNS and CDR2 SASEGT come from the germline V gene. The V segment lost 6 bases and the J segment 3 bases; nucleotides outside the gene matches: 8. This CDR3 spans 14 amino acids. The CDR3 loop is CASRPTGTLYEQYF. CDR3 nucleotides: TGTGCCAGCAGACCGACAGGGACCCTCTACGAGCAGTACTTC.

The CDR3 reads CASSERYNSPLHF. CDR3 DNA sequence: TGTGCCAGCTCGGAGAGATATAATTCACCCCTCCACTTT. The V call is TRBV27, the J call TRBJ1-6; the D is unclear. Germline-derived CDR1 and CDR2 are MNHEY and SMNVEV (reference sequence). Trimming pared 8 bases from V and 4 bases from J, leaving 9 bases between. The CDR3 sequence is 13 residues long.

The rearrangement uses TRBV4-1 and TRBJ2-5; no firm D call. The end of the DNA aligns better with TRBJ2-7, so the J call may be wrong. CDR1 and CDR2 from the germline V gene are MGHRA and YSYEKL. This CDR3 region has 17 residues. The CDR3 loop is CASSQEDWATDTYEQYF. DNA of the CDR3: TGCGCCAGCAGCCAAGAGGATTGGGCGACGGATACTTACGAGCAGTACTTC.

This clone was observed a handful of times. The chain combines TRBV7-8 with TRBJ2-7, with D maybe TRBD2 (5 bases). CDR3 length: 15 residues. Germline V gene sequence: CDR1 SGHVS, CDR2 FQNEAQ. The V end was cut by 4 bases, the J end by 1 base, with 14 bases between. For the CDR3, the DNA is TGTGCCAGCAGCTATGGTCGGGATCCGTCCTACGAGCAGTACTTC. Encoded protein: CASSYGRDPSYEQYF.

This chain joins TRBV5-8 and TRBJ2-3; TRBD1 matches at 7 bases. CDR3 size: 15 residues. The trim removed 2 bases at V and 2 bases at J, leaving 5 bases unmatched. The germline V gene has CDR1 SGHTS and CDR2 YDEGEE. The CDR3 reads CASSLGGANTDTQYF. CDR3 DNA sequence: TGTGCCAGCAGCTTAGGGGGCGCGAACACAGATACGCAGTATTTT.

The CDR3 region has the DNA TGTGCCAGCAGCGTAGAGAGGAACACTGAAGCTTTCTTT. Translated, it gives CASSVERNTEAFF. The rearrangement uses TRBV9 and TRBJ1-1, with D unclear. V was pared by 0 bases and J by 1 base, with 4 bases between. Germline V lookup: CDR1 SGDLS, CDR2 YYNGEE. This CDR3 comprises 13 residues.

The rearrangement uses TRBV6-5 and TRBJ1-1; possible D gene TRBD1, 5 bases. This CDR3 is 13 amino acids long. Germline V gene data show CDR1 as MNHEY and CDR2 as SVGAGI. Trimming removed 5 bases at V and 5 bases at J, with 12 bases between. The CDR3 nucleotides read TGTGCCAGCAGTGAATCAGGGAGGACTGAAGCTTTCTTT. This encodes CASSESGRTEAFF.

The genes are TRBV6-5 and TRBJ1-6, with D perhaps matching TRBD1 (6 bases). Trimming pared 7 bases from V and 7 bases from J, leaving 14 bases between. This CDR3 spans 14 amino acids. The germline V gene encodes CDR1 MNHEY and CDR2 SVGAGI. The CDR3 spells CASKLQGSNSPLHF. Here the CDR3 DNA reads TGTGCCAGCAAACTACAGGGAAGCAATTCACCCCTCCACTTT.

The gene calls are TRBV6-5 and TRBJ1-2; 9 positions match TRBD1. The CDR3 is 16 residues long. The germline V gene encodes CDR1 MNHEY and CDR2 SVGAGI. Germline trimming cut 2 bases from V and 4 bases from J; bases unmatched to any gene: 8. DNA of the CDR3: TGTGCCAGCAGTTACCGACAACAGGGGGCCGTCTATGGCTACACCTTC. It specifies CASSYRQQGAVYGYTF.

The genes are TRBV29-1 and TRBJ2-5, with 9 nucleotides matching TRBD1. V was clipped by 3 bases and J by 3 bases; unmatched bases: 8. This CDR3 has 15 residues. Germline V gene data show CDR1 as SQVTM and CDR2 as ANQGSEA. The CDR3 bases are TGCAGCGTTGACCCTATGGGACAGGGAAAAGAGACCCAGTACTTC. It specifies CSVDPMGQGKETQYF.

This clone was counted once. The V gene is TRBV19, the J gene TRBJ1-1; no definite D call. CDR3 length equals 13 residues. The V gene lost 3 bases and the J gene lost 6 bases, with 11 bases spanning the gap. Germline V lookup: CDR1 LNHDA, CDR2 SQIVND (reference sequence). The CDR3 protein is CASSMGGYAEAFF. The DNA of the CDR3 is TGTGCCAGTAGTATGGGAGGGTACGCTGAAGCTTTCTTT.

V usage is TRBV13 and J usage is TRBJ1-2; tentative D call: TRBD1 (5 bases). The CDR3 contains 14 residues. V was pared by 0 bases and J by 2 bases, with 7 bases between. Germline CDR1 PRHDT, CDR2 FYEKMQ (reference sequence). The DNA of the CDR3 is TGTGCCAGCAGCTTAGGCAAGGGGAACTATGGCTACACCTTC. It encodes CASSLGKGNYGYTF.

The chain recombines TRBV27 with TRBJ2-3; 14 nucleotides line up with TRBD2. Losses at the gene ends were 5 bases for V and 2 bases for J; bases not matched to a gene: 6. Germline CDR1 is MNHEY and CDR2 is SMNVEV (reference sequence). The CDR3 covers 17 residues. CDR3 protein: CASSGTSGRIFTDTQYF. In DNA form, the CDR3 reads TGTGCCAGCAGTGGGACTAGCGGGAGAATTTTCACAGATACGCAGTATTTT.

The chain joins TRBV29-1 to TRBJ2-5, with D hard to call. The germline V gene encodes CDR1 SQVTM and CDR2 ANQGSEA. V shed 3 bases and J shed 0 bases, with 11 bases lying between them. The CDR3 runs to 14 residues. CDR3 sequence: CSVEIQVYQETQYF. DNA of the CDR3: TGCAGCGTTGAGATTCAGGTGTACCAAGAGACCCAGTACTTC.

The chain couples TRBV28 to TRBJ2-1, with a weak D call TRBD1 (6 bases). The germline V gene has CDR1 MDHEN and CDR2 SYDVKM. Trimming pared 3 bases from V and 7 bases from J, leaving 22 bases between. This CDR3 has 17 residues. The CDR3 sequence is CASSLGFSGTIRNEQFF. CDR3 DNA: TGTGCCAGCAGTTTGGGTTTCTCCGGGACAATCAGGAATGAGCAGTTCTTC. Complete variable domain (other parts from reference TRBV28 and TRBJ2-1): DVKVTQSSRYLVKRTGEKVFLECVQDMDHENMFWYRQDPGLGLRLIYFSYDVKMKEKGDIPEGYSVSREKKERFSLILESASTNQTSMYLCASSLGFSGTIRNEQFFGPGTRLTVL.